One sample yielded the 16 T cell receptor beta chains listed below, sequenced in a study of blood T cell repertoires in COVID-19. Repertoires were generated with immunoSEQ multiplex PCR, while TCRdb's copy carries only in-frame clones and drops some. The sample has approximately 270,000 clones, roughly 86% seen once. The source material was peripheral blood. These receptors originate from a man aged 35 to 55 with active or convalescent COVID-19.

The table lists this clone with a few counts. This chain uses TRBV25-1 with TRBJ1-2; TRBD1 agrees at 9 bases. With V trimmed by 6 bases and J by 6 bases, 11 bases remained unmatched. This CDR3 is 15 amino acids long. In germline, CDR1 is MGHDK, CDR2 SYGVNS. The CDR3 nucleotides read TGTGCCAGCAGCCCGACCGGGACAGGGACGGATGGCTACACCTTC. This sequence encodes CASSPTGTGTDGYTF.

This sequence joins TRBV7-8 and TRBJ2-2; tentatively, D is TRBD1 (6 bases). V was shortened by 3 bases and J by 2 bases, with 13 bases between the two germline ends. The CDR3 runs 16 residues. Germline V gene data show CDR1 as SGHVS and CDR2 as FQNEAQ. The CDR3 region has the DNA TGTGCCAGCAGCTTTCCCCCGGACAGCAACACCGGGGAGCTGTTTTTT. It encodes CASSFPPDSNTGELFF.

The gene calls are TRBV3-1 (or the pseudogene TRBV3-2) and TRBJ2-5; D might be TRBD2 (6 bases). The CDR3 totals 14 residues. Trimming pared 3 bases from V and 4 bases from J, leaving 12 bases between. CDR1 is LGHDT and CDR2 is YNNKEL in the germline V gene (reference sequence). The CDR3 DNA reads TGTGCCAGCAGCCAGAATGGGAGGAGAGAGACCCAGTACTTC. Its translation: CASSQNGRRETQYF.

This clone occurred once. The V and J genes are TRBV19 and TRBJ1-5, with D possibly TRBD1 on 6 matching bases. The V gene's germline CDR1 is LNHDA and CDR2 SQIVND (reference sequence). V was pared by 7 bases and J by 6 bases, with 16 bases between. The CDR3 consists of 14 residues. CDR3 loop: CASKPGGAGQPQHF. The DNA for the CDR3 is TGTGCCAGTAAGCCGGGGGGGGCAGGTCAGCCCCAGCATTTT. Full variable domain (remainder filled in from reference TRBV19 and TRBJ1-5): DGGITQSPKYLFRKEGQNVTLSCEQNLNHDAMYWYRQDPGQGLRLIYYSQIVNDFQKGDIAEGYSVSREKKESFPLTVTSAQKNPTAFYLCASKPGGAGQPQHFGDGTRLSIL.

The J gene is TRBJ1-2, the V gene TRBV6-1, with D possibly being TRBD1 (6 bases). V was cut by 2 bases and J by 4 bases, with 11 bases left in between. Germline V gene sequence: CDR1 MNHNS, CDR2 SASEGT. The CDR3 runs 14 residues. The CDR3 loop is CASSETGRSYGYTF. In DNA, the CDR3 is TGTGCCAGCAGTGAAACAGGGAGAAGCTATGGCTACACCTTC.

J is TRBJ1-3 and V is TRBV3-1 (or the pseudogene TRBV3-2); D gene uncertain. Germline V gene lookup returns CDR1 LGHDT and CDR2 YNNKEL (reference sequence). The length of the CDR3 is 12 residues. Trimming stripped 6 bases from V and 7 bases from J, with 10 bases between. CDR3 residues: CASSTGGNTIYF. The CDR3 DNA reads TGTGCCAGCAGTACCGGAGGGAACACCATATATTTT.

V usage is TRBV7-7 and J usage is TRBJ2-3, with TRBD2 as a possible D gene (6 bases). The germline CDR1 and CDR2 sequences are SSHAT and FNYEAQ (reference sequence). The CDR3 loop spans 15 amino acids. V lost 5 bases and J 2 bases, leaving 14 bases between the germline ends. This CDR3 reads CASSMTGLVTDTQYF. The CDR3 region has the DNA TGTGCCAGCAGCATGACGGGACTCGTCACAGATACGCAGTATTTT.

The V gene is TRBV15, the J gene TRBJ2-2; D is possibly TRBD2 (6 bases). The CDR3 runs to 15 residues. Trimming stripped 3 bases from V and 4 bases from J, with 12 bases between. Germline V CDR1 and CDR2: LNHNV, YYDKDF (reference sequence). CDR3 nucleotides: TGTGCCACCAGCAGGACGCAGGGAGGCACCGGGGAGCTGTTTTTT. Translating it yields CATSRTQGGTGELFF.

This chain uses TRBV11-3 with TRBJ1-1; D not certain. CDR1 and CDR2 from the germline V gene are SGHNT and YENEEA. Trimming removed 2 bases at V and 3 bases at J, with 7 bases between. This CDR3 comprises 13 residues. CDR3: CASSLLADTEAFF. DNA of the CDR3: TGTGCCAGCAGCTTACTGGCAGACACTGAAGCTTTCTTT.

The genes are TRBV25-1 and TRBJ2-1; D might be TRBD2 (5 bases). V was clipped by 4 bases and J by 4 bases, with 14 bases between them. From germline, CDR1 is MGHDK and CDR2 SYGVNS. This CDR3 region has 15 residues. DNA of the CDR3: TGTGCCAGCAGTGCCCTGCGAGCGGTGTACAATGAGCAGTTCTTC. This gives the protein CASSALRAVYNEQFF.

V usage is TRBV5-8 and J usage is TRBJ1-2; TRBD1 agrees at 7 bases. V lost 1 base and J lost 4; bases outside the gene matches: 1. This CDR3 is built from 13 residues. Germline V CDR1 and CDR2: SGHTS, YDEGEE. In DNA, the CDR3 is TGTGCCAGCAGCTTGAACAGGGGCTATGGCTACACCTTC. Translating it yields CASSLNRGYGYTF.

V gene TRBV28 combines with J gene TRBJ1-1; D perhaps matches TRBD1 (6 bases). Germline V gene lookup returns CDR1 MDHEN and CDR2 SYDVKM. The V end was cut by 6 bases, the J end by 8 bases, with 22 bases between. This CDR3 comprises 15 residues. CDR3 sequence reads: CASRGLGTPEIEAFF. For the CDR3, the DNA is TGTGCCAGCAGGGGCCTAGGGACACCTGAAATCGAAGCTTTCTTT.

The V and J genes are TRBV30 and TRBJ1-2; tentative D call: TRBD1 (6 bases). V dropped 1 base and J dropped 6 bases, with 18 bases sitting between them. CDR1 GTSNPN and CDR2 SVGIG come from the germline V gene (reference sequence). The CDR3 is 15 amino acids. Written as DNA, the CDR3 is TGTGCCTGGAGTGGACTTGGACAGCCGGGGCATGGCTACACCTTC. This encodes CAWSGLGQPGHGYTF.

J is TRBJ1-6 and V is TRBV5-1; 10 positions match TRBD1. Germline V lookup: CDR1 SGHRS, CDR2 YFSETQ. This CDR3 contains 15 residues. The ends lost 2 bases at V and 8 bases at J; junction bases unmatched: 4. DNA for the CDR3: TGCGCCAGCAGCTTTGGGGACAGGGGCCATTCACCCCTCCACTTT. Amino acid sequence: CASSFGDRGHSPLHF. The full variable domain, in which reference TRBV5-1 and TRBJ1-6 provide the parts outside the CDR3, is KAGVTQTPRYLIKTRGQQVTLSCSPISGHRSVSWYQQTPGQGLQFLFEYFSETQRNKGNFPGRFSGRQFSNSRSEMNVSTLELGDSALYLCASSFGDRGHSPLHFGNGTRLTVT.

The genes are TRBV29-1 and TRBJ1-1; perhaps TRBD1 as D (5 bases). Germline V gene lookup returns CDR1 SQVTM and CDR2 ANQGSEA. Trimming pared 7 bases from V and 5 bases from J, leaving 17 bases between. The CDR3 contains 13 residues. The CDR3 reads CSGSAQGGTEAFF. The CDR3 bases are TGCAGCGGATCCGCCCAGGGAGGTACTGAAGCTTTCTTT.

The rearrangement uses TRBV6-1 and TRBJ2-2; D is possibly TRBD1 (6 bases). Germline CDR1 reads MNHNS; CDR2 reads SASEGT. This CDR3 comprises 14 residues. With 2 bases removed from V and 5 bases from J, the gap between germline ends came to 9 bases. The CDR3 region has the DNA TGTGCCAGCAGTGAATCAGGGGAGACCGGGGAGCTGTTTTTT. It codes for CASSESGETGELFF.